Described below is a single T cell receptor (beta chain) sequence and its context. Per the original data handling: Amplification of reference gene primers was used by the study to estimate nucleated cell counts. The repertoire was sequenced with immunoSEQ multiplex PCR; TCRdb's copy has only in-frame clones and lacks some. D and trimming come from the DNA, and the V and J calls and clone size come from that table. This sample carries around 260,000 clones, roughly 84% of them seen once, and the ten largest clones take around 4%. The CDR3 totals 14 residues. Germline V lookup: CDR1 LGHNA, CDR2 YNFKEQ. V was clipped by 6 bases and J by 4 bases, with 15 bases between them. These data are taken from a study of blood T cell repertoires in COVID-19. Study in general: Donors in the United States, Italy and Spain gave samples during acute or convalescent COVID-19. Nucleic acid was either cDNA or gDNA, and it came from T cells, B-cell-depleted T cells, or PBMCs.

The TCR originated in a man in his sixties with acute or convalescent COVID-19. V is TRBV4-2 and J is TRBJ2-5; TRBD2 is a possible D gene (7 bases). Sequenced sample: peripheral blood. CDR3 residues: CASSPAGGAETQYF. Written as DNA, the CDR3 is TGTGCCAGCAGTCCTGCTGGGGGGGCAGAGACCCAGTACTTC.